The clone carrying this TCR beta chain was counted a few times. It was with a sample-barcoded 5' primer and a J-beta primer mix that a second PCR of about 7 to 12 cycles was run. Every cDNA was tagged by a template-switch adaptor with 12 random nucleotides. Each CDR3 protein gets one entry after TCRdb re-called the 5' RACE reads with MiXCR. The table includes 650,000 to 700,000 distinct CDR3 sequences, roughly half detected once. The data derive from a study of blood T cells in healthy people across ages. The CDR3 length is 12 residues. CDR1 and CDR2 from the germline V gene are LGHDT and YNNKEL (reference sequence). Deletions cut 3 bases from V and 13 bases from J, with 13 bases between.

Material for sequencing was blood. The chain is built from TRBV3-1 and TRBJ2-1; no clear D. The receptor comes from a woman older than 75 in good health. CDR3 coding DNA: TGTGCCAGCAGCCATCGAGTTCCCAGACAGTTCTTC. This encodes CASSHRVPRQFF.